The rows below give T cell receptor beta chains drawn from one sample of a study of CD8 T cells in ankylosing spondylitis. TCRdb ran MiXCR on the 5' RACE reads and lists one entry per CDR3 protein. This sample has roughly 230,000 distinct CDR3 sequences; around 8% occur once, and the top ten carry roughly 4.9%. Specimen: blood, either unsorted or a sorted T cell fraction (not recorded which). Receptors originate from a female donor with ankylosing spondylitis or in good health (not recorded which). Each CDR3 is given without its conserved first and last residue. Fields, in order: V gene, clone size, CDR3 protein. Size is omitted from some rows. Given values are once, few, many or a class for expanded clones.

v_call: TRBV20-1
clone_size: many
cdr3_aa: SAGGRWGQY

v_call: TRBV19
clone_size: many
cdr3_aa: ASSPRGAIQSSYNEQF

v_call: TRBV20-1
clone_size: many
cdr3_aa: SALARSGNEQF

v_call: TRBV4-3
clone_size: many
cdr3_aa: ASSQSPSGRAKGEQY

v_call: TRBV11-1
clone_size: few
cdr3_aa: ASSFSGKRNEQF

v_call: TRBV20-1
clone_size: NA
cdr3_aa: SASVSAPTETGGGRHYGYT

v_call: TRBV27
clone_size: many
cdr3_aa: ASSPITGQGLGTDTQY

v_call: TRBV4-3
clone_size: many
cdr3_aa: ASSQDGASNYGYT

v_call: TRBV20-1
clone_size: many
cdr3_aa: SARDPLGGLSGGKNEQF

v_call: TRBV28
clone_size: many
cdr3_aa: ASSLSGRRSNGVD

v_call: TRBV7-6
clone_size: NA
cdr3_aa: ASSETLTGELF

v_call: TRBV27
clone_size: many
cdr3_aa: ASSPTRGRMETQY

v_call: TRBV18
clone_size: few
cdr3_aa: ASSPSSGRRSYGYT

v_call: TRBV7-2
clone_size: NA
cdr3_aa: ASSLAPLNQPQH

v_call: TRBV5-1
clone_size: many
cdr3_aa: ASRQDPSGNYGYT

v_call: TRBV5-1
clone_size: many
cdr3_aa: ASSSTGPAEETQY

v_call: TRBV27
clone_size: many
cdr3_aa: ASSSFRVAGSEQY

v_call: TRBV24-1
clone_size: few
cdr3_aa: ATSDTHQDRGGV

v_call: TRBV5-1
clone_size: many
cdr3_aa: ASSLQRDRGSEQF

v_call: TRBV24-1
clone_size: many
cdr3_aa: ATSDLFGPLH

v_call: TRBV20-1
clone_size: NA
cdr3_aa: SARKRTRETQY

v_call: TRBV6-2/TRBV6-3
clone_size: many
cdr3_aa: ASSVRTGTETQY

v_call: TRBV20-1
clone_size: many
cdr3_aa: SARVKGEAF

v_call: TRBV6-5
clone_size: many
cdr3_aa: ASSYGFTSYGNTIY

v_call: TRBV28
clone_size: few
cdr3_aa: ASSLWTGGDTQY

v_call: TRBV6-2/TRBV6-3
clone_size: many
cdr3_aa: ASSTTGFDYT

v_call: TRBV20-1
clone_size: many
cdr3_aa: SARAKVAGAGELF

v_call: TRBV12-3/TRBV12-4
clone_size: many
cdr3_aa: ASSSPLHTGPRRGEQY

v_call: TRBV6-2/TRBV6-3
clone_size: many
cdr3_aa: ASSLLAGGYNEQF

v_call: TRBV9
clone_size: many
cdr3_aa: ASSKDSGAYNEQF

v_call: TRBV6-1
clone_size: NA
cdr3_aa: ASRKTRDSDEQF

v_call: TRBV5-6
clone_size: once
cdr3_aa: ASSLPTDPGSTIY

v_call: TRBV7-6
clone_size: many
cdr3_aa: ASSLALAGGFADTQY

v_call: TRBV9
clone_size: many
cdr3_aa: ASSVGQGAGYGYT

v_call: TRBV30
clone_size: NA
cdr3_aa: AWTENYGYT

v_call: TRBV7-2
clone_size: many
cdr3_aa: ASSLEASGWETQY

v_call: TRBV20-1
clone_size: many
cdr3_aa: SAGNHHNEQF

v_call: TRBV7-3
clone_size: many
cdr3_aa: ASPRETVYEQY

v_call: TRBV12-3/TRBV12-4
clone_size: many
cdr3_aa: ASSPVPGTEAF

v_call: TRBV14
clone_size: few
cdr3_aa: ASSPRTGYRTEAF

v_call: TRBV5-1
clone_size: many
cdr3_aa: ASSLKDRGTPLH

v_call: TRBV7-9
clone_size: NA
cdr3_aa: ASSLANGVDNEQF

v_call: TRBV6-1
clone_size: many
cdr3_aa: ASRGTGNTGELF

v_call: TRBV4-3
clone_size: many
cdr3_aa: ASSQDQGRYSEQY

v_call: TRBV20-1
clone_size: NA
cdr3_aa: SARDRRASYEQY

v_call: TRBV7-9
clone_size: NA
cdr3_aa: ASTLDGTANNEQF

v_call: TRBV2
clone_size: many
cdr3_aa: ASSEAGLYGYT

v_call: TRBV7-9
clone_size: many
cdr3_aa: ASKETPEYQETQY

v_call: TRBV7-1
clone_size: NA
cdr3_aa: ASSPGTVCAEQF

v_call: TRBV7-9
clone_size: many
cdr3_aa: ASSTHGQVVETQY

v_call: TRBV29-1
clone_size: many
cdr3_aa: SVGAGTQNEQF